The next 28 T cell receptor beta chains were all read from a single sample in a study of human T cells and chemical hapten exposure. TCRdb ran MiXCR on the RACE reads and lists one entry per CDR3 protein. The top ten clones hold 2.5% of a sample with about 190,000 distinct CDR3 sequences, around a quarter of them seen once. Time point described: patch test 3, about 24 weeks after DPC sensitization. The treatment: therapeutic diphenylcyclopropenone sensitization with weekly scalp DPC. The sample consisted of whole blood, taken in connection with sensitization to the hapten diphenylcyclopropenone (DPC). Receptors were obtained from a woman aged 40 to 50 with alopecia areata. Some clones in this sample may be carry-over from other donors' samples.

The chain is built from TRBV6-1 and TRBJ1-1, with D perhaps matching TRBD1 (5 bases). Germline CDR1 is MNHNS and CDR2 is SASEGT. The CDR3 loop spans 15 amino acids. Trimming left V 0 bases short and J 2 bases short, with 10 bases between. This CDR3 is CASSEATGPNTEAFF. The CDR3 DNA sequence: TGTGCCAGCAGTGAAGCGACGGGACCTAACACTGAAGCTTTCTTT.

V is TRBV7-8 and J is TRBJ2-2; tentative D call: TRBD2 (5 bases). V lost 1 base and J lost 5, with 14 bases in between. Germline V CDR1 and CDR2: SGHVS, FQNEAQ. The CDR3 runs to 16 residues. The CDR3 region is CASSLGGPPRTGELFF. The DNA of the CDR3 is TGTGCCAGCAGCTTAGGAGGGCCCCCACGGACCGGGGAGCTGTTTTTT.

The V gene is TRBV20-1, the J gene TRBJ2-1, with 8 bases fitting TRBD2. V was clipped by 4 bases and J by 4 bases; unmatched bases: 18. Looked up from germline, CDR1 is DFQATT and CDR2 is SNEGSKA (reference sequence). The CDR3 has 18 amino acids. CDR3: CSANEAGGPLSLYNEQFF. CDR3 coding DNA: TGCAGTGCTAATGAGGCGGGAGGCCCTCTAAGCCTATACAATGAGCAGTTCTTC.

This clonotype came up a few times. The chain recombines TRBV4-2 with TRBJ1-2, with D possibly matching TRBD1 (5 bases). CDR1 LGHNA and CDR2 YNFKEQ come from the germline V gene. V was shortened by 3 bases and J by 4 bases, with 15 bases between the two germline ends. This CDR3 is built from 15 residues. The CDR3 spells CASSQADRNLYGYTF. CDR3 DNA: TGTGCCAGCAGCCAGGCAGACAGAAACCTCTATGGCTACACCTTC.

This clonotype was counted many times. The V gene is TRBV5-6, the J gene TRBJ2-3; D is undetermined. Trimming pared 2 bases from V and 2 bases from J, leaving 9 bases between. The CDR3 sequence is 14 residues long. The germline CDR1 and CDR2 sequences are SGHDT and YYEEEE. The DNA of the CDR3 is TGTGCCAGCAGCTTAGGGCAGCTCACAGATACGCAGTATTTT. Encoded protein: CASSLGQLTDTQYF. Looking up the rest from reference TRBV5-6 and TRBJ2-3 gives the full variable domain: DAGVTQSPTHLIKTRGQQVTLRCSPKSGHDTVSWYQQALGQGPQFIFQYYEEEERQRGNFPDRFSGHQFPNYSSELNVNALLLGDSALYLCASSLGQLTDTQYFGPGTRLTVL.

The chain uses TRBV6-5 and TRBJ2-1; the D call may be TRBD1 or TRBD2 (5 bases each). CDR3 length equals 15 residues. With 10 bases removed from V and 0 bases from J, the gap between germline ends came to 16 bases. Germline values: CDR1 MNHEY, CDR2 SVGAGI. The CDR3 is CAINKLGASYNEQFF. The CDR3 region has the DNA TGTGCCATCAACAAACTCGGGGCCTCCTACAATGAGCAGTTCTTC.

The chain combines TRBV3-1 with TRBJ2-5, with 9 bases identical to TRBD1. CDR3 length: 15 amino acids. Germline CDR1 LGHDT, CDR2 YNNKEL (reference sequence). J lost 4 bases, V lost 4 bases, and 7 bases had no gene match. CDR3 DNA sequence: TGTGCCAGCAGCCCACGGACAGGGGACCGAGAGACCCAGTACTTC. This gives the protein CASSPRTGDRETQYF.

In this sample, this clonotype turned up a few times. The rearrangement uses TRBV7-9 and TRBJ1-1; D remains ambiguous. In germline, CDR1 is SEHNR, CDR2 FQNEAQ (reference sequence). CDR3 length: 13 residues. V lost 5 bases and J lost 0, with 7 bases in between. In DNA form, the CDR3 reads TGTGCCAGCAGCGTAAACATGAACACTGAAGCTTTCTTT. As protein: CASSVNMNTEAFF.

This clonotype has ten or more counts. This rearrangement joins TRBV7-9 to TRBJ1-2, with D unresolved. The CDR3 is 13 residues long. Germline V lookup: CDR1 SEHNR, CDR2 FQNEAQ (reference sequence). The V and J ends lost 1 base and 2 bases respectively, with 5 bases between them. As DNA, the CDR3 is TGTGCCAGCAGCTTAGAGAGGAACTATGGCTACACCTTC. It yields the protein CASSLERNYGYTF.

The chain uses TRBV12-3 or TRBV12-4 and TRBJ2-1; the match to TRBD2 covers 7 bases. V gave up 7 bases and J gave up 13 bases; unmatched junction bases: 13. CDR3 length: 13 amino acids. The CDR3 DNA is TGTGCCAGCACCAAAGGAATCGCGGGGGAACAGTTCTTC. Amino acid sequence: CASTKGIAGEQFF.

This sequence joins TRBV28 and TRBJ2-7, with TRBD2 matching over 11 bases. This CDR3 is built from 16 residues. V lost 5 bases and J lost 3; bases outside the gene matches: 9. Germline CDR1 and CDR2: MDHEN and SYDVKM. CDR3 sequence: CASSPSSSGRRYEQYF. The CDR3 DNA reads as TGTGCCAGCAGTCCCTCGTCTAGCGGGAGGCGCTACGAGCAGTACTTC.

This clonotype was picked up a small number of times. The rearrangement links TRBV5-5 to TRBJ2-3; weak D call: TRBD2 (5 bases). Germline-derived CDR1 and CDR2 are SGHKS and YYEKEE (reference sequence). CDR3 length: 14 residues. V dropped 4 bases and J dropped 4 bases, with 13 bases sitting between them. CDR3 residues: CASSRPGMSDTQYF. The CDR3 DNA is TGTGCCAGCAGCCGCCCCGGGATGTCAGATACGCAGTATTTT.

This sequence joins TRBV14 and TRBJ1-4, with no clear D. This CDR3 has 15 amino acids. From germline, CDR1 is SGHDN and CDR2 FVKESK. With 4 bases removed from V and 0 bases from J, the gap between germline ends came to 9 bases. CDR3 DNA sequence: TGTGCCAGCAGCCGCTCGTCCGCAACTAATGAAAAACTGTTTTTT. It yields the protein CASSRSSATNEKLFF.

Only a few counts were recorded for this clonotype. The chain joins TRBV12-3 or TRBV12-4 to TRBJ2-3; D gene unclear. The V end lost 5 bases, the J end lost 9 bases, and 12 bases lay between the germline ends. This CDR3 has 12 residues. The CDR3 DNA reads TGTGCCAGCAGTGGGCCGACGAACACGCAGTATTTT. Translated: CASSGPTNTQYF.

The chain recombines TRBV29-1 with TRBJ2-1; 7 nucleotides match TRBD2. Germline lookup yields CDR1 SQVTM and CDR2 ANQGSEA. This CDR3 has 14 residues. Unmatched junction bases numbered 4, after V lost 1 base and J lost 4 bases. CDR3 DNA sequence: TGCAGCGTTGAAGGGGGGGGGGGATACAATGAGCAGTTCTTC. Translated: CSVEGGGGYNEQFF.

This clonotype came up a few times. The rearrangement links TRBV20-1 to TRBJ1-5, with a possible D match to TRBD1 (6 bases). This CDR3 region has 13 residues. V gave up 6 bases and J gave up 3 bases, with 12 bases separating them. The germline V gene encodes CDR1 DFQATT and CDR2 SNEGSKA (reference sequence). CDR3 nucleotide sequence: TGCAGTGCACACAGGGAGGTCAATCAGCCCCAGCATTTT. Protein: CSAHREVNQPQHF.

The J gene is TRBJ2-3, the V gene TRBV6-4; D gene uncertain. CDR1 and CDR2 (germline): MRHNA, SNTAGT. Trimming took off 6 bases at V and 2 bases at J, with 12 bases between the two ends. This CDR3 spans 14 amino acids. As DNA, the CDR3 is TGTGCCAGCAGGCACAAAGAACACACAGATACGCAGTATTTT. Its protein is CASRHKEHTDTQYF.

This chain links TRBV20-1 with TRBJ2-7; 10 nucleotides match TRBD2. Per the germline V gene, CDR1 is DFQATT and CDR2 is SNEGSKA (reference sequence). Unmatched junction bases numbered 11, after V lost 4 bases and J lost 2 bases. The CDR3 has 16 amino acids. The CDR3 is CSANVPTSGLTYEQYF. The CDR3 coding sequence is TGCAGTGCTAACGTGCCGACTAGCGGGTTAACCTACGAGCAGTACTTC.

This clonotype has just a few counts. The CDR3 DNA is TGCAGTGCTAGATGGTCGGGTCAGCCCCAGCATTTT. This translates into CSARWSGQPQHF. V is TRBV20-1 and J is TRBJ1-5; unclear D gene. The V gene lost 2 bases and the J gene lost 6 bases, with 8 bases spanning the gap. The germline V gene encodes CDR1 DFQATT and CDR2 SNEGSKA (reference sequence). The CDR3 runs to 12 residues.

The CDR3 sequence: CASSGGLNTEAFF. The CDR3, as DNA: TGTGCCAGCAGTGGAGGGTTGAACACTGAAGCTTTCTTT. This chain links TRBV12-3 or TRBV12-4 with TRBJ1-1; D gene unclear. This CDR3 has 13 amino acids. Trimming took off 5 bases at V and 0 bases at J, with 7 bases between the two ends.

This clonotype was seen a handful of times. The chain uses TRBV12-3 or TRBV12-4 and TRBJ1-5; D remains unclear. With 2 bases removed from V and 6 bases from J, the gap between germline ends came to 8 bases. The CDR3 length is 13 residues. The CDR3 DNA reads as TGTGCCAGCAGTTTATTGGAGGGTCAGCCCCAGCATTTT. Amino acids: CASSLLEGQPQHF.

This clonotype appeared a few times. The V call is TRBV9, the J call TRBJ1-2, with TRBD1 identical over 11 bases. Germline assignment: CDR1 SGDLS and CDR2 YYNGEE. This CDR3 has 15 residues. The junction had 2 bases not matched to a gene; V was cut back by 0 bases and J by 4 bases. For the CDR3, the DNA is TGTGCCAGCAGCGTAGGGACAGGGGGCGGCTATGGCTACACCTTC. Translation: CASSVGTGGGYGYTF.

The chain is built from TRBV30 and TRBJ2-2; D is unclear. The CDR3 contains 13 residues. V lost 0 bases to trimming and J lost 7 bases, with 9 bases between them. The germline CDR1 and CDR2 sequences are GTSNPN and SVGIG (reference sequence). The CDR3 spells CAWSVGGFGELFF. The CDR3 DNA reads as TGTGCCTGGAGTGTAGGTGGTTTCGGGGAGCTGTTTTTT.

The chain is built from TRBV28 and TRBJ1-3; D is ambiguous. CDR1 and CDR2 from the germline V gene are MDHEN and SYDVKM. The V end lost 5 bases, the J end lost 1 base, and 6 bases lay between the germline ends. The CDR3 extends over 13 amino acids. The CDR3 region has the DNA TGTGCCAGCAGTCGCTTATCTGGAAACACCATATATTTT. As protein: CASSRLSGNTIYF.

The chain recombines TRBV4-1 with TRBJ2-1, with TRBD1 matching over 9 bases. From germline, CDR1 is MGHRA and CDR2 YSYEKL. The CDR3 runs to 16 residues. Trimming took 3 bases from V and 4 from J; bases not matched to a gene: 7. The CDR3 is CASSQAGQGLYNEQFF. Written as DNA, the CDR3 is TGCGCCAGCAGCCAGGCGGGACAGGGACTTTACAATGAGCAGTTCTTC.

The chain carries TRBV21-1 and TRBJ1-1. TRBV21-1 is listed as a pseudogene. CDR3 size: 14 residues. Here the CDR3 reads CASSGGRSNTEAFF. The CDR3 coding sequence is TGTGCCAGCAGTGGCGGACGGTCGAACACTGAAGCTTTCTTT.

There are a few counts of this clonotype. CDR3 DNA: TGCAGTGCTACAGCGGGAGTAGAAGAGACCCAGTACTTC. It yields the protein CSATAGVEETQYF. This sequence joins TRBV20-1 and TRBJ2-5; TRBD2 agrees at 8 bases. The CDR3 length is 13 residues. With 4 bases clipped from V and 3 bases from J, the junction kept 4 bases outside the gene matches. CDR1 is DFQATT and CDR2 is SNEGSKA in the germline V gene (reference sequence).

V and J are TRBV7-9 and TRBJ2-5; D not certain. Deletions cut 5 bases from V and 1 base from J, with 8 bases between. Germline-derived CDR1 and CDR2 are SEHNR and FQNEAQ (reference sequence). The CDR3 is 13 amino acids. CDR3 amino acids: CASSVTSQETQYF. In nucleotides, the CDR3 is TGTGCCAGCAGCGTTACAAGCCAAGAGACCCAGTACTTC.